The next 7 T cell receptor beta chains were all read from a single sample in a study of shared clonotypes between healthy human individuals. The table came from immunoSEQ multiplex PCR; TCRdb's copy has only in-frame clones and leaves some out. The top ten hold around 0.13% of the sample, which has roughly 2 million clones, around 95% seen once. Sequencing input: naive CD4+ T cells sorted from blood. This sample's subset: CD45RA+ positively selected. The receptors shown here come from a man between 18 and 35 years old in good health.

The rearrangement links TRBV5-1 to TRBJ1-3, with TRBD1 as a possible D gene (5 bases). Germline V gene lookup returns CDR1 SGHRS and CDR2 YFSETQ. The CDR3 totals 16 residues. V shed 4 bases and J shed 7 bases, with 21 bases lying between them. The CDR3 DNA is TGCGCCAGCAGCGCTTTACAGGCCTCAGGGTTTAACACCATATATTTT. Translating it yields CASSALQASGFNTIYF.

In this sample, this clone turned up once. The J gene is TRBJ2-5, the V gene TRBV10-1; no firm D call. Looked up from germline, CDR1 is WNHNN and CDR2 is SYGVQD (reference sequence). CDR3 length equals 13 residues. Trimming cost V 2 bases and J 4 bases, with 8 bases left between them. The CDR3 sequence is CASSEGLRETQYF. Here the CDR3 DNA reads TGCGCCAGCAGTGAGGGGTTAAGAGAGACCCAGTACTTC.

This rearrangement joins TRBV5-6 to TRBJ1-1, with TRBD1 identical over 7 bases. CDR3 size: 13 residues. The V gene end was trimmed by 4 bases and the J gene end by 4 bases; junction bases not matched to a gene: 4. CDR1 is SGHDT, CDR2 YYEEEE, per germline. The CDR3 here is CASSPDRATEAFF. The CDR3 DNA sequence: TGTGCCAGCAGCCCCGACAGGGCCACTGAAGCTTTCTTT.

This clone was found once. This sample includes further DNA sequences coding for the same CDR3. CDR3 region: CASSLAGMNTEAFF. The CDR3 region has the DNA TGTGCCAGCAGCTTGGCCGGGATGAACACTGAAGCTTTCTTT. This chain connects TRBV5-4 to TRBJ1-1; D gene uncertain. CDR1 SGHNT and CDR2 YYREEE come from the germline V gene (reference sequence). The V and J ends lost 0 bases and 0 bases respectively, with 6 bases between them. The CDR3 extends over 14 amino acids.

CDR3 amino acids: CASSLPVGGNTIYF. DNA of the CDR3: TGTGCCAGCAGCTTGCCAGTCGGAGGAAACACCATATATTTT. The chain uses TRBV5-8 and TRBJ1-3; unclear D gene. V was pared by 1 base and J by 4 bases, with 9 bases between. The CDR3 loop spans 14 amino acids. Germline V gives CDR1 SGHTS, CDR2 YDEGEE.

The V gene is TRBV9, the J gene TRBJ2-3, with D tentatively TRBD1 or TRBD2 (6 bases each). The CDR3 has 16 amino acids. V dropped 0 bases and J dropped 0 bases, with 11 bases sitting between them. Germline CDR1 SGDLS, CDR2 YYNGEE. The CDR3 reads CASSVGGRDSTDTQYF. The CDR3 bases are TGTGCCAGCAGCGTAGGGGGGCGGGATAGCACAGATACGCAGTATTTT.

About this clone itself: This same CDR3 is encoded by further DNA sequences in the sample. CDR3: CASSASSSYEQYF. DNA for the CDR3: TGCGCCAGCAGTGCCTCTAGCTCCTACGAGCAGTACTTC. V is TRBV10-1 and J is TRBJ2-7; D ambiguous. Trimming took off 4 bases at V and 0 bases at J, with 7 bases between the two ends. The CDR3 runs 13 residues. Germline CDR1 WNHNN, CDR2 SYGVQD (reference sequence).